This T cell receptor beta chain was captured in a study of T cell responses to AZD1222 COVID-19 vaccine (dated by TCRdb to about 2021). Context from the whole study: A total of about 230 trial participants underwent TCR sequencing, of whom roughly 210 received two doses of AZD1222 and 26 received two doses of the MenACWY control vaccine. Trial participants were enrolled into age subgroups of 18-55, 56-69 and 70-plus years, which contained about 150, 27 and 61 TCR-sequenced participants, respectively. The study at large found these results: After two AZD1222 doses, both the breadth and the depth of spike-specific TCRs were significantly higher than at day 0 and than in MenACWY recipients. In the small 56-69-year group, the increase in depth fell short of significance, most likely because of low power. Epitopes outside the regions mutated in the B.1.351 and B.1.1.7 variants were reportedly recognized by nearly half of the unique spike-specific TCRs. Because no day 14 peak-response samples were available, the repertoires could be characterized only after the peak T cell response. The whole spike protein was spanned by vaccine-associated CD4 TCRs, and dominant responses were seen in regions 160-218 and 743-854. Conclusions about previously exposed vaccinees were limited because only a handful of AZD1222 recipients were SARS-CoV-2 seropositive at baseline. Participants were mostly white British and included more females than males, and it was suggested by the authors that clonal diversity may have been underestimated.

Read against the paper, the sample's time point label means: about 28 days (+/-7) after the second vaccine dose. Because spike-specific TCR depth and breadth did not differ between the two schedules, AZD1222 recipients who got a second dose at roughly 4 weeks were pooled with those who got a second dose at roughly 12 weeks. Vaccinee samples came from UK trials COV001 and COV002, including a single-blind randomized controlled phase 2/3 trial of AZD1222 (ChAdOx1 nCoV-19) in healthy adults. For TCRbeta chain sequencing, PBMC samples were collected from trial participants at day 0 and at day 28 after the second dose. Trimming removed 7 bases from V and 2 bases from J, leaving 13 bases between the germline ends. For CDR1 and CDR2, the germline V gene lists MDHEN and SYDVKM. CDR3 length: 14 amino acids, cysteine to phenylalanine. Only CDR3 DNA is held: 42 bases, read in frame from base 1. About this clone: Its recognized antigen is unknown. No base-level quality is on record; no much larger clone is a single base apart.

The CDR3 regions of human TCRbeta chains were subjected to immunosequencing. The study's own analysis went as follows. Repertoire TCRs were checked for matches against a reference library of SARS-CoV-2-specific TCRs that had been generated using the MIRA antigen-specificity platform. Breadth meant the fraction of unique TCRs that were SARS-CoV-2-associated, whereas depth meant the fraction of total T cells that were SARS-CoV-2-associated. Using the MIRA data, each spike-specific TCR was assigned both to the spike region to which the TCR was reactive and to a CD4 or CD8 class. Log10-transformed breadth and depth values were compared by one-way ANOVA with Sidak's multiple comparisons tests. TCRdb mirrors the immuneACCESS table, restricted to in-frame sequences. Some clones are absent from its copies; in checked studies, under half trace to an unresolved V gene, and the reason for the others is unknown. V, J and clone size derive from that table, while D and trimming were established from the DNA sequence. The sample contains about 130,000 clones, around 93% of them found a single time. The top ten hold around 3.5% of the sample.

The receptor was isolated from an adult who received the AZD1222 COVID-19 vaccine. The material was peripheral blood, obtained 28 days after the second AZD1222 dose. The rearrangement combines TRBV28 with TRBJ2-3, with the D gene too uncertain to name. The CDR3 region has the sequence CASTASFLTDTQYF. Read as DNA, the sequence is TGTGCCAGCACCGCAAGTTTTCTCACAGATACGCAGTATTTT.